These T cell receptor beta chains were read from a single sample in a study of T-cell memory formation after mild COVID-19. Each CDR3 protein is one row after TCRdb ran MiXCR on the 5' RACE reads. The table includes 150,000 to 200,000 distinct CDR3 sequences, about 14% detected once. The sample was PBMCs or a T cell subset sorted from them (not recorded which). The receptors were gathered from an adult woman who had mild COVID-19 (a few samples of this study predate the infection). Cell type and time point are not known. CDR3s include the opening cysteine and the closing phenylalanine or tryptophan. D genes are given only for firm matches. Clone sizes are given selectively: once, few, many, or a class where the clone is expanded.

CDR3 protein,CDR3 DNA,D gene,V gene,J gene,clone size
CAISASGGARVYEQYF,TGTGCCATCAGTGCTAGCGGGGGCGCCCGCGTCTACGAGCAGTACTTC,TRBD2,TRBV10-3,TRBJ2-7,-
CASSKTDNTGELFF,TGTGCCAGCAGTAAGACAGATAACACCGGGGAGCTGTTTTTT,-,TRBV6-5,TRBJ2-2,few
CASSPRWGDTGELFF,TGTGCCAGCAGTCCCCGGTGGGGGGACACCGGGGAGCTGTTTTTT,-,TRBV18,TRBJ2-2,once
CSVGTSGSSYEQYF,TGCAGCGTAGGGACTAGCGGTAGCTCCTACGAGCAGTACTTC,TRBD2,TRBV29-1,TRBJ2-7,-
CASSLTSAYNEQFF,TGTGCCAGCAGCTTAACTAGCGCCTACAATGAGCAGTTCTTC,TRBD2,TRBV7-8,TRBJ2-1,few
CASTDQGRGDTQYF,TGTGCCAGCACTGATCAGGGGCGCGGGGATACGCAGTATTTT,-,TRBV11-2,TRBJ2-3,few
CASSYRHEAFF,TGTGCCAGCAGTTATAGACATGAAGCTTTCTTT,-,TRBV12-3/TRBV12-4,TRBJ1-1,-
CASTPEDQLAFF,TGTGCCAGCACCCCAGAGGACCAGTTAGCTTTCTTT,-,TRBV7-9,TRBJ1-1,-
CASTGGKFTDTQYF,TGTGCCAGTACTGGCGGAAAGTTCACAGATACGCAGTATTTT,-,TRBV19,TRBJ2-3,-
CASSPVIVRSGSTDTQYF,TGTGCCAGCAGCCCAGTAATTGTTCGTAGCGGAAGCACAGATACGCAGTATTTT,-,TRBV25-1,TRBJ2-3,many
CASSRLAEEETQYF,TGTGCCAGCAGTCGACTAGCGGAAGAAGAGACCCAGTACTTC,TRBD2,TRBV27,TRBJ2-5,few
CASSLVGSLHGANVLTF,TGTGCCAGCAGCTTGGTCGGTTCCCTACACGGGGCCAACGTCCTGACTTTC,-,TRBV5-5,TRBJ2-6,-
CASSHGQGVGGYTF,TGTGCCAGCAGTCACGGACAGGGTGTCGGTGGCTACACCTTC,TRBD1,TRBV12-3/TRBV12-4,TRBJ1-2,few
CASRPGTSAQRGEQYF,TGTGCCAGCAGACCAGGGACTAGCGCACAAAGGGGCGAGCAGTACTTC,TRBD2,TRBV7-2,TRBJ2-7,few
CASRARLGTYNEQFF,TGTGCCAGCAGGGCGAGGCTAGGGACTTACAATGAGCAGTTCTTC,-,TRBV12-3/TRBV12-4,TRBJ2-1,-
CASREEIRGTGELFF,TGTGCCAGCAGGGAGGAGATCCGGGGGACCGGGGAGCTGTTTTTT,-,TRBV12-3/TRBV12-4,TRBJ2-2,-
CASSYGSGANVLTF,TGTGCCAGCAGTTACGGGTCGGGGGCCAACGTCCTGACTTTC,-,TRBV6-6,TRBJ2-6,-
CASSPPSSLSPLHF,TGTGCCAGCAGCCCCCCGAGTAGTCTTTCACCCCTCCACTTT,-,TRBV3-1,TRBJ1-6,-
CSARGPWLAGDHDNEQYF,TGCAGTGCTAGAGGCCCCTGGCTAGCGGGAGACCATGATAACGAGCAGTACTTC,TRBD2,TRBV20-1,TRBJ2-7,many
CASSIAPLSGEAGANVLTF,TGTGCCAGTAGTATAGCACCCCTAAGTGGGGAGGCTGGGGCCAACGTCCTGACTTTC,-,TRBV19,TRBJ2-6,few
CASSYGRDVGYTF,TGTGCCAGCAGTTACGGCAGGGATGTCGGCTACACCTTC,-,TRBV6-2/TRBV6-3,TRBJ1-2,-
CASSSEGREQYF,TGTGCCAGCAGCTCGGAAGGGCGGGAGCAGTACTTC,-,TRBV2,TRBJ2-7,-
CASSHRDAGNEQFF,TGTGCCAGCTCACACCGGGACGCCGGCAATGAGCAGTTCTTC,-,TRBV18,TRBJ2-1,-
CASSSRTSGETQYF,TGTGCCAGCAGCTCGAGGACTAGCGGGGAGACCCAGTACTTC,TRBD2,TRBV5-4,TRBJ2-5,-
CASSSCLTSSSGNTIYF,TGCGCCAGCAGCTCATGCCTGACATCCTCCTCTGGAAACACCATATATTTT,-,TRBV5-1,TRBJ1-3,once
CASSPYSPLNEKLFF,TGTGCCAGCAGTCCATACAGCCCCCTAAATGAAAAACTGTTTTTT,-,TRBV6-5,TRBJ1-4,-
CASSPGLAGEGTDTQYF,TGCGCCAGCAGCCCCGGACTAGCGGGGGAAGGCACAGATACGCAGTATTTT,TRBD2,TRBV4-1,TRBJ2-3,few
CASSGGGDEQFF,TGTGCCAGCTCAGGGGGTGGCGATGAGCAGTTCTTC,-,TRBV18,TRBJ2-1,once
CASSLEGSGRVQETQYF,TGTGCCAGCAGCTTAGAAGGGAGCGGGAGGGTCCAAGAGACCCAGTACTTC,TRBD2,TRBV7-2,TRBJ2-5,few
CASSITHSGNTIYF,TGTGCCAGCAGTATTACCCACTCTGGAAACACCATATATTTT,-,TRBV6-5,TRBJ1-3,few
CSASRLRGDNTEAFF,TGCAGTGCTAGTCGTTTAAGGGGGGATAACACTGAAGCTTTCTTT,-,TRBV20-1,TRBJ1-1,few
CASSLEAGESTDTQYF,TGTGCCAGCAGCTTGGAGGCGGGAGAGAGCACAGATACGCAGTATTTT,TRBD2,TRBV5-6,TRBJ2-3,few
CASSTLDGANTEAFF,TGCGCCAGCAGCACCCTGGACGGTGCCAACACTGAAGCTTTCTTT,-,TRBV5-1,TRBJ1-1,few
CASSPRQGLNTEAFF,TGTGCCAGCAGTCCCCGACAGGGCCTGAACACTGAAGCTTTCTTT,TRBD1,TRBV12-3/TRBV12-4,TRBJ1-1,few
CASSLDGLAGDERTDTQYF,TGTGCCAGCAGCTTAGATGGACTAGCGGGAGACGAGAGGACAGATACGCAGTATTTT,TRBD2,TRBV11-2,TRBJ2-3,-
CASSPPGFVTYNSPLHF,TGCGCCAGCAGCCCTCCGGGATTCGTAACCTATAATTCACCCCTCCACTTT,-,TRBV4-1,TRBJ1-6,few
CSARPLTGARYYNEQFF,TGCAGTGCTAGACCCCTAACGGGGGCCAGATACTACAATGAGCAGTTCTTC,-,TRBV20-1,TRBJ2-1,few
CASSLGQTIRKETQYF,TGTGCCAGCAGCTTGGGGCAGACCATAAGGAAAGAGACCCAGTACTTC,-,TRBV5-4,TRBJ2-5,-
CASSSRGLSSYNEQFF,TGTGCCAGCAGCTCCCGGGGCTTGAGCTCCTACAATGAGCAGTTCTTC,-,TRBV7-2,TRBJ2-1,-
CASSFGTEDEQYF,TGTGCCAGCAGTTTCGGGACAGAGGACGAGCAGTACTTC,TRBD1,TRBV27,TRBJ2-7,few
CASSDLTGVGTEAFF,TGCGCCAGCAGTGATCTTACAGGGGTTGGCACTGAAGCTTTCTTT,TRBD1,TRBV10-2,TRBJ1-1,few
CASSPGLAGKGAKNIQYF,TGCGCCAGCAGCCCGGGACTAGCGGGGAAGGGAGCCAAAAACATTCAGTACTTC,TRBD2,TRBV5-1,TRBJ2-4,-
CSAVRDRGHGKPQHF,TGCAGTGCTGTCCGGGACAGGGGCCATGGAAAGCCCCAGCATTTT,TRBD1,TRBV20-1,TRBJ1-5,-
CASSLARVDYEQYF,TGCGCCAGCAGCTTGGCCAGGGTGGACTACGAGCAGTACTTC,-,TRBV5-1,TRBJ2-7,-
CASRILAGLYNEQFF,TGTGCCAGCAGAATACTAGCGGGGCTATACAATGAGCAGTTCTTC,TRBD2,TRBV12-3/TRBV12-4,TRBJ2-1,-
CASSLVPGDRYF,TGTGCCAGCAGCTTAGTTCCCGGGGACCGGTACTTC,-,TRBV7-9,TRBJ2-7,few
CASSYRDSMGEQYF,TGTGCCAGCAGCTACCGGGACAGCATGGGAGAGCAGTACTTC,TRBD1,TRBV7-2,TRBJ2-7,few
CASSHRAPYNEQFF,TGTGCCAGCAGCCACAGGGCCCCCTACAATGAGCAGTTCTTC,-,TRBV12-3/TRBV12-4,TRBJ2-1,few